Reported below is one T cell receptor (beta chain). What it recognizes is unknown. Different DNA sequences within this sample yield the same CDR3. These data belong to a study of cytomegalovirus exposure and HLA in healthy donors. Study at large: From 150 million to 200 million T cells, an earlier analysis saw some 120 million unique TCR beta sequences. Findings and caveats of the study: Earlier analysis found most TCR beta V segments productive about 90% or about 30% of the time. The study recorded 160 or so TCR beta chains that were cytomegalovirus-associated.

Researchers ran the PCR with 60 Vbeta and 13 Jbeta primers. In the study's own analysis: There were around 78 million unique TCR beta chains by a later count, and around 10 million of them were shared. The assay was immunoSEQ multiplex PCR, and TCRdb's table has in-frame clones only and misses some. For V, J and clone size, that table is used; D and trimming come from the DNA. Here the sample spans 200,000 to 250,000 clones, around 80% being singletons. The CDR3 is 12 amino acids. V was clipped by 2 bases and J by 5 bases, with 6 bases between them. Germline CDR1 MDHEN, CDR2 SYDVKM. The sequence was collected from a woman aged 60-75 years in good health and CMV-seropositive. This chain links TRBV28 with TRBJ1-1, with unresolved D. Sequencing was carried out using PBMCs. CDR3 sequence: CASSLRGTEAFF. The DNA of the CDR3 is TGTGCCAGCAGTTTACGAGGTACTGAAGCTTTCTTT.